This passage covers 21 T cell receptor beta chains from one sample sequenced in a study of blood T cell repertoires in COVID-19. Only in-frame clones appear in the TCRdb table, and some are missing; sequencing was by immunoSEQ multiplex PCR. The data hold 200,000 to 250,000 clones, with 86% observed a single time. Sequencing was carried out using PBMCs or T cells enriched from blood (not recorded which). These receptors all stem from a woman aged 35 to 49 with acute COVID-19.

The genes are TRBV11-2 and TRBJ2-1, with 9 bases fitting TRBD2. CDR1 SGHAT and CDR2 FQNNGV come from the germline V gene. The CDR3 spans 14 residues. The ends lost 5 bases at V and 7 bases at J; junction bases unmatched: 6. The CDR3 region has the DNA TGTGCCAGCAGCCAAGTAGCGGGGGTTAATGAGCAGTTCTTC. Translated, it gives CASSQVAGVNEQFF. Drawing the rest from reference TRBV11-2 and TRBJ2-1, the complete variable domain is EAGVAQSPRYKIIEKRQSVAFWCNPISGHATLYWYQQILGQGPKLLIQFQNNGVVDDSQLPKDRFSAERLKGVDSTLKIQPAKLEDSAVYLCASSQVAGVNEQFFGPGTRLTVL.

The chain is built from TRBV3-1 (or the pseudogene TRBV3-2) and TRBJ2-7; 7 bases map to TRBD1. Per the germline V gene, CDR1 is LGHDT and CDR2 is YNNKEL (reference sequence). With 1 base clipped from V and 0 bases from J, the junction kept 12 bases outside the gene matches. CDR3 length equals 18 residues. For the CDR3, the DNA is TGTGCCAGCAGCCAAGTGGGAGTACCGGGACAGTACTCCTACGAGCAGTACTTC. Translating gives CASSQVGVPGQYSYEQYF.

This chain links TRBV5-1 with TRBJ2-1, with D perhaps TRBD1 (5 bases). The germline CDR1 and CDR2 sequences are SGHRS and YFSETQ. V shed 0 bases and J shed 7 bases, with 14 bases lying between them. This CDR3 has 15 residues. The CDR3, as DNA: TGCGCCAGCAGCTTGGCTCAGGTGGCAGGGAATGAGCAGTTCTTC. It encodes CASSLAQVAGNEQFF.

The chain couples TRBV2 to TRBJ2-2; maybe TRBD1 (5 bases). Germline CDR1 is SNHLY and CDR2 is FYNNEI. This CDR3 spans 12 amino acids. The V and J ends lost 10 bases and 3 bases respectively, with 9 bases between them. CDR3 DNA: TGTGCCACCTTGACAGACACCGGGGAGCTGTTTTTT. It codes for CATLTDTGELFF.

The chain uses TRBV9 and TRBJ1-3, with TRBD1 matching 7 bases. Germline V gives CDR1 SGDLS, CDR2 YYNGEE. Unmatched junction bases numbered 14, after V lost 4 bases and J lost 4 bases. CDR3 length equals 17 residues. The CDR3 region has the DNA TGTGCCAGCAGCACCCGACAGGGAACAGGGTCCGGAAACACCATATATTTT. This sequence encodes CASSTRQGTGSGNTIYF.

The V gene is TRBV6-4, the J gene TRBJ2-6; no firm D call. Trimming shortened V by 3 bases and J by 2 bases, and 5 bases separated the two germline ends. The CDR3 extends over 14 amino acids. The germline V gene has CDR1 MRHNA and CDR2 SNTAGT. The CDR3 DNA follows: TGTGCCAGCAGTGATTCAACTGGGGCCAACGTCCTGACTTTC. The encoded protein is CASSDSTGANVLTF.

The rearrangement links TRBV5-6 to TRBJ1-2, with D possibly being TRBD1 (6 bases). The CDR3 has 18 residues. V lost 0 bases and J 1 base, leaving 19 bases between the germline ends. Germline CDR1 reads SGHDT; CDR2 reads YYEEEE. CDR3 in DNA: TGTGCCAGCAGCTTGGGCTCCACGGGGACAAAGGATAACTATGGCTACACCTTC. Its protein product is CASSLGSTGTKDNYGYTF.

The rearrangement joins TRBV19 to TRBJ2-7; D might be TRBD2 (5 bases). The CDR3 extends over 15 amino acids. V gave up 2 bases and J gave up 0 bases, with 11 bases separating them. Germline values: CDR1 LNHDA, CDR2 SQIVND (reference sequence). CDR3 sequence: CASSISFGSSYEQYV. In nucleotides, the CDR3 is TGTGCCAGTAGTATAAGTTTTGGGAGCTCCTACGAGCAGTACGTC.

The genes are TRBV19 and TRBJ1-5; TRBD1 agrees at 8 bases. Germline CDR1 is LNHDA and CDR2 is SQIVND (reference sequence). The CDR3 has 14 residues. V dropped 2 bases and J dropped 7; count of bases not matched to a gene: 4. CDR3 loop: CASSIQGAGQPQHF. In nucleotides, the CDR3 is TGTGCCAGTAGTATACAGGGGGCGGGACAGCCCCAGCATTTT.

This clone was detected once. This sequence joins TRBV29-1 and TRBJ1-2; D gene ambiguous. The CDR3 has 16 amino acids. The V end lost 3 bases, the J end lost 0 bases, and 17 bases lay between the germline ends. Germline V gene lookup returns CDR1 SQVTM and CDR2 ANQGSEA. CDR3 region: CSVDIEGPQTNYGYTF. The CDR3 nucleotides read TGCAGCGTTGATATTGAGGGCCCACAAACTAACTATGGCTACACCTTC. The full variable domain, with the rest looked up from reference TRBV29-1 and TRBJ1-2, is SAVISQKPSRDICQRGTSLTIQCQVDSQVTMMFWYRQQPGQSLTLIATANQGSEATYESGFVIDKFPISRPNLTFSTLTVSNMSPEDSSIYLCSVDIEGPQTNYGYTFGSGTRLTVV.

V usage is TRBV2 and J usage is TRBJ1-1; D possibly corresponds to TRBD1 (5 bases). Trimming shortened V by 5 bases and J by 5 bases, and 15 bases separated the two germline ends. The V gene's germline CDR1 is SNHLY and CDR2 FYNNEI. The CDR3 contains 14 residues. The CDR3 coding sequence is TGTGCCAGCAGTCCTCGTCAGGGTATAACTGAAGCTTTCTTT. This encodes CASSPRQGITEAFF.

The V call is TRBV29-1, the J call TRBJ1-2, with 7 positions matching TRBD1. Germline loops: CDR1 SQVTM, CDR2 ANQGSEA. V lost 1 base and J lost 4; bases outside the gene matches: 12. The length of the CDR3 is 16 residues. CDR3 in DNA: TGCAGCGTTGAAGGACCGCCGGGACAGCCTACCTATGGCTACACCTTC. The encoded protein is CSVEGPPGQPTYGYTF.

The CDR3 is CASSLRTGVTEAFF. The CDR3 DNA reads TGTGCCAGCAGCTTGAGAACAGGGGTTACTGAAGCTTTCTTT. This chain joins TRBV5-5 and TRBJ1-1; 7 bases fit TRBD1. V dropped 1 base and J dropped 5; count of bases not matched to a gene: 5. This CDR3 has 14 amino acids. CDR1 and CDR2 (germline): SGHKS, YYEKEE (reference sequence).

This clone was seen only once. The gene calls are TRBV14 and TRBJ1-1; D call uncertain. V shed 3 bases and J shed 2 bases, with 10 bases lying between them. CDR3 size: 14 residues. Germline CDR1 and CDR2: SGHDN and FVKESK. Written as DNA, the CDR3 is TGTGCCAGCAGCCACCTAGCTCTCAACACTGAAGCTTTCTTT. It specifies CASSHLALNTEAFF.

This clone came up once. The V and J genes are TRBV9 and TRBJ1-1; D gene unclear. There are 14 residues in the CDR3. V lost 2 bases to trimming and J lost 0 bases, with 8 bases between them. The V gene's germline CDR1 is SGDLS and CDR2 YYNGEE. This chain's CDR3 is CASSVERMNTEAFF. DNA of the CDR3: TGTGCCAGCAGCGTGGAGCGTATGAACACTGAAGCTTTCTTT.

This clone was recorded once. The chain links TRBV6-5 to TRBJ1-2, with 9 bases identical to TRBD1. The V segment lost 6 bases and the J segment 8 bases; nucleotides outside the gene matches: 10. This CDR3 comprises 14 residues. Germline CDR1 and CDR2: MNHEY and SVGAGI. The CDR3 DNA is TGTGCCAGCAGACTAATGGGACAGGGAATCGGCTACACCTTC. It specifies CASRLMGQGIGYTF.

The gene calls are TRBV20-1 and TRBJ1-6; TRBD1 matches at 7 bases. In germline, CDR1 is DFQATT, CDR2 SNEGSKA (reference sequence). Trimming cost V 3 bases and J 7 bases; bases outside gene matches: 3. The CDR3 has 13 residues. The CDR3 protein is CSASIQGNSPLHF. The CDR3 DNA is TGCAGTGCTAGTATACAGGGGAATTCACCCCTCCACTTT.

The CDR3 region has the DNA TGCGCCAGCAGCTTGTTCTCCGGGACAGAGAACACTGAAGCTTTCTTT. It codes for CASSLFSGTENTEAFF. This rearrangement joins TRBV5-1 to TRBJ1-1, with 7 bases aligning to TRBD1. V shed 1 base and J 1 base; nucleotides not matched to a gene: 7. Germline CDR1 SGHRS, CDR2 YFSETQ. The length of the CDR3 is 16 residues.

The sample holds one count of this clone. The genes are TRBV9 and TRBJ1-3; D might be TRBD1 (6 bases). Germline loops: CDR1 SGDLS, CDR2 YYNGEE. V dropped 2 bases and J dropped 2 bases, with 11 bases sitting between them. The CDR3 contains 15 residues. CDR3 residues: CASSVTGITGNTIYF. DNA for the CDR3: TGTGCCAGCAGCGTTACAGGGATAACTGGAAACACCATATATTTT.

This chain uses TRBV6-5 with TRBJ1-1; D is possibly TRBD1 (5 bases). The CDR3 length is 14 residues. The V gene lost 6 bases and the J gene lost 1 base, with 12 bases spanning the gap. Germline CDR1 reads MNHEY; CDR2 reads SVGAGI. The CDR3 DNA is TGTGCCAGCAGGAGCTTAACAGGGAACACTGAAGCTTTCTTT. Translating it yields CASRSLTGNTEAFF.

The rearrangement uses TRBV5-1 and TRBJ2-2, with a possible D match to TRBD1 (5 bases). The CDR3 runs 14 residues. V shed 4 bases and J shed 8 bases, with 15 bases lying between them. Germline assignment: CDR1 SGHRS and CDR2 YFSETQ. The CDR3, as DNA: TGCGCCAGCAGCCTAAGTGACAGAATGGGGGAGCTGTTTTTT. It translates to CASSLSDRMGELFF.